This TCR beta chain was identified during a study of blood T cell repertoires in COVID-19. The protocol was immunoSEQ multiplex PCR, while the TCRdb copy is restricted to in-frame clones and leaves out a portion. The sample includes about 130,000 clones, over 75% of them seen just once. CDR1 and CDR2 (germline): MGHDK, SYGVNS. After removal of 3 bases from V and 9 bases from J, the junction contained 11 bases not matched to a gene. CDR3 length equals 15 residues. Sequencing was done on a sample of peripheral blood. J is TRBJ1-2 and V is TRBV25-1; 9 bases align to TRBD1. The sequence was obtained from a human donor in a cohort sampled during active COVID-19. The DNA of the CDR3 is TGTGCCAGCAGTGACCCCGGGACAGGGTCTTTGAGCTACACCTTC. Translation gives CASSDPGTGSLSYTF.